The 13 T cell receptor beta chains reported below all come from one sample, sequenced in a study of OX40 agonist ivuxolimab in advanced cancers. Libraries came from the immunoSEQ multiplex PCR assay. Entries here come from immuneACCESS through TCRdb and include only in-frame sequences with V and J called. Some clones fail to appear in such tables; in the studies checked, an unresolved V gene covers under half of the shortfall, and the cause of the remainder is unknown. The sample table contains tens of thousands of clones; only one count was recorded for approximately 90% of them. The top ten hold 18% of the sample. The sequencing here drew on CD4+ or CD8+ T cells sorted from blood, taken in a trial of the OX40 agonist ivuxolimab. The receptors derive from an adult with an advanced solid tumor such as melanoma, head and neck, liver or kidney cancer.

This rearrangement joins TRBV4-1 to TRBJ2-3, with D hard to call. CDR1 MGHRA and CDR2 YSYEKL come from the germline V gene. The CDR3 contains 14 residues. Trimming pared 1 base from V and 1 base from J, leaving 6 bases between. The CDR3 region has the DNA TGCGCCAGCAGCCAAGTGCATGGCACAGATACGCAGTATTTT. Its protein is CASSQVHGTDTQYF.

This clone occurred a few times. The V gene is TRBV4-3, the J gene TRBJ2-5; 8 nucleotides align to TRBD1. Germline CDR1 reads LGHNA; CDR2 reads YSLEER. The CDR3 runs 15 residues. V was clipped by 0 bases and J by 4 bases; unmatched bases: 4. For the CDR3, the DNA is TGCGCCAGCAGCCAAGACCGCAGGGGGCGAGAGACCCAGTACTTC. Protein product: CASSQDRRGRETQYF.

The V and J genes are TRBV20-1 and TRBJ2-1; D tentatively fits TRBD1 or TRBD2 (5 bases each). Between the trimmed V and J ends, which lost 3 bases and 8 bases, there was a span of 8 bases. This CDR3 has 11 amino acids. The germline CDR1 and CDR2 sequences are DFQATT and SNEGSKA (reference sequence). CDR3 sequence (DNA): TGCAGTGCTAGGTGGGGGTATGAGCAGTTCTTC. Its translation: CSARWGYEQFF.

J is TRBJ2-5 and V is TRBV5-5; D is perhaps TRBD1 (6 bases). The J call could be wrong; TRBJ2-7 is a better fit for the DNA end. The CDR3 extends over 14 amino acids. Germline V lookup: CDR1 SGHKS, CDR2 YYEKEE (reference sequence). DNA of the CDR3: TGTGCCAGCAGCCCCCCGACAGGAAGCTACGAGCAGTACTTC. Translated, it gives CASSPPTGSYEQYF.

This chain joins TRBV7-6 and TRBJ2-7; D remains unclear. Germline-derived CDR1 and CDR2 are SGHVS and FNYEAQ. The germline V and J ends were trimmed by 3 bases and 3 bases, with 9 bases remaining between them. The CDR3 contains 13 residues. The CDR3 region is CASSFGGNYEQYF. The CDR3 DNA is TGTGCCAGCAGCTTCGGCGGAAACTACGAGCAGTACTTC.

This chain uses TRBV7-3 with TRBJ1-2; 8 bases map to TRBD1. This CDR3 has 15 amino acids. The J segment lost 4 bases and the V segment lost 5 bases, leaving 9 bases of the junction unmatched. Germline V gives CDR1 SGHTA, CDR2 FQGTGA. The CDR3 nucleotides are TGTGCCAGCAGCGCCACAGGGGGATCGGGCTATGGCTACACCTTC. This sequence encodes CASSATGGSGYGYTF.

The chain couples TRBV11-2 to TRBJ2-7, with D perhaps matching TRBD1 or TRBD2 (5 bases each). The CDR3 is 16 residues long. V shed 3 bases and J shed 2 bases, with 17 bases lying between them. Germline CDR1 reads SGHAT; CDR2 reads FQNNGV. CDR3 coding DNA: TGTGCCAGCAGCTTGGGGGAGCCGGGAACGACCTACGAGCAGTACTTC. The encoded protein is CASSLGEPGTTYEQYF.

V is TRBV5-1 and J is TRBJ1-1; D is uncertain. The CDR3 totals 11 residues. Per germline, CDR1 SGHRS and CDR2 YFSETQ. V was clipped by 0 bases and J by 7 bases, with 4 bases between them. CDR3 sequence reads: CASSLGYEAFF. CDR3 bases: TGCGCCAGCAGCTTGGGCTATGAAGCTTTCTTT.

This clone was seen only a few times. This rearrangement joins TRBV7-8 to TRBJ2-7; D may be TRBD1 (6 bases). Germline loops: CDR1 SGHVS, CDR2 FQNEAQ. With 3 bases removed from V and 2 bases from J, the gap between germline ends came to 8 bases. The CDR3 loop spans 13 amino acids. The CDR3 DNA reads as TGTGCCAGCAGCTTCGGACAGACCTACGAGCAGTACTTC. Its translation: CASSFGQTYEQYF.

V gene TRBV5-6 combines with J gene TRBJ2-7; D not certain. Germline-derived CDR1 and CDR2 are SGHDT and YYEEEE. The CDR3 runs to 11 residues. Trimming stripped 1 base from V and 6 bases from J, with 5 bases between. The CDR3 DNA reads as TGTGCCAGCAGCTTGCTGGGCGAGCAGTACTTC. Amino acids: CASSLLGEQYF.

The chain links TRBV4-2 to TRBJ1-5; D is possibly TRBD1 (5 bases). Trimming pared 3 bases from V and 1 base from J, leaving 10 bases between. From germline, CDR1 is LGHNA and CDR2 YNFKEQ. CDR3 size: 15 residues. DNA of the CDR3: TGTGCCAGCAGCCAGGTAGAGGGGAGCAATCAGCCCCAGCATTTT. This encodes CASSQVEGSNQPQHF.

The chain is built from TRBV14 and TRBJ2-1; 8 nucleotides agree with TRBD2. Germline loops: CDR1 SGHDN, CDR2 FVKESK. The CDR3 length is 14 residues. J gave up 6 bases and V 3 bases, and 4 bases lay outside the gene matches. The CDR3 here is CASSHPTSGNEQFF. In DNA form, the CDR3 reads TGTGCCAGCAGCCACCCTACTAGCGGCAATGAGCAGTTCTTC.

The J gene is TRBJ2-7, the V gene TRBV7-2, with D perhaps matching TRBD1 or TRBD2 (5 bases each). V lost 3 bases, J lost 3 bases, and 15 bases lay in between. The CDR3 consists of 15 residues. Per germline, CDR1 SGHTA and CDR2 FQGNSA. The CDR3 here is CASSLGRGADYEQYF. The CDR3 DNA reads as TGTGCCAGCAGCTTGGGACGGGGAGCGGACTACGAGCAGTACTTC.